This record concerns one TCR beta chain sequence. The antigen is undetermined. PCR used 60 Vbeta primers and 13 Jbeta primers. Profiled with immunoSEQ multiplex PCR; TCRdb holds only in-frame clones, not every one. Of 90,000 to 100,000 clones in the sample, 65% to 85% were seen once. The CDR3 loop spans 18 amino acids. J lost 3 bases, V lost 6 bases, and 13 bases had no gene match. The germline CDR1 and CDR2 sequences are MDHEN and SYDVKM. The data stem from a study of cytomegalovirus exposure and HLA in healthy donors. Study at large: Clustering assigned over 70% of the roughly 400 genotyped donors to the Caucasian-associated ancestry cluster.

Study findings and constraints: Relative to equally common others, HLA-associated TCR beta chains showed greater clonal expansion in a later analysis. Whilst most TCR sequences proved rare, a subset of public TCRs occurred across many donors.

The chain combines TRBV28 with TRBJ2-3; 12 positions agree with TRBD2. The origin of this receptor is a man aged 45 to 65 in good health and CMV-seronegative. Sequencing was carried out using PBMCs. The DNA of the CDR3 is TGTGCCAGCAGACAGCAGAACTTCGGACTAGCGGGAACAGATACGCAGTATTTT. This gives the protein CASRQQNFGLAGTDTQYF. Complete variable domain (other parts from reference TRBV28 and TRBJ2-3): DVKVTQSSRYLVKRTGEKVFLECVQDMDHENMFWYRQDPGLGLRLIYFSYDVKMKEKGDIPEGYSVSREKKERFSLILESASTNQTSMYLCASRQQNFGLAGTDTQYFGPGTRLTVL.